The 21 T cell receptor beta chains below all came from one sample that was sequenced in a study of spatial heterogeneity in lung cancer. From the 5' RACE reads, TCRdb called clonotypes with MiXCR, one entry per CDR3 protein. The sample shows some 100,000 distinct CDR3 sequences, roughly 10% of them seen only once. Time point given: sample taken at primary tumor resection. Whole RNA was taken from tumor, nontumor lung or frozen PBMC; it was then sequenced unsorted. Sequenced material: PBMCs, taken at surgery. These receptor sequences come from a male donor with early-stage non-small cell lung cancer.

The chain links TRBV6-2 or TRBV6-3 to TRBJ1-1; a possible D gene is TRBD1 (6 bases). The germline V gene has CDR1 MNHEY and CDR2 SVGEGT. This CDR3 comprises 17 residues. The V gene lost 6 bases and the J gene lost 0 bases, with 20 bases spanning the gap. CDR3: CASRHIDGGLVNTEAFF. DNA of the CDR3: TGTGCCAGCAGGCACATTGATGGGGGGCTGGTGAACACTGAAGCTTTCTTT.

This sequence joins TRBV24-1 and TRBJ2-3, with D unresolved. V lost 1 base and J 0 bases, leaving 7 bases between the germline ends. Germline assignment: CDR1 KGHDR and CDR2 SFDVKD. The CDR3 is made up of 15 amino acids. In DNA, the CDR3 is TGTGCCACCAGTGATTTCCAGAGAAGCACAGATACGCAGTATTTT. It specifies CATSDFQRSTDTQYF.

This clonotype has a count of ten or more. The chain couples TRBV5-1 to TRBJ1-4, with D unclear. The CDR3 totals 15 residues. The V gene lost 4 bases and the J gene lost 0 bases, with 10 bases spanning the gap. Germline CDR1 SGHRS, CDR2 YFSETQ. CDR3 amino acids: CASSDPQATNEKLFF. The CDR3 DNA reads TGCGCCAGCAGCGACCCCCAAGCAACTAATGAAAAACTGTTTTTT.

There are a few counts of this clonotype. The chain's CDR3 is CASSLGGTRTRDTQYF. The CDR3 DNA reads TGTGCCAGCAGCTTAGGGGGGACTAGGACCAGAGATACGCAGTATTTT. The rearrangement joins TRBV7-2 to TRBJ2-3, with TRBD2 matching 8 bases. Germline V gene lookup returns CDR1 SGHTA and CDR2 FQGNSA. V shed 1 base, J shed 5 bases, and the junction held 8 bases outside the gene matches. The CDR3 sequence is 16 residues long. Drawing the rest from reference TRBV7-2 and TRBJ2-3, the complete variable domain is GAGVSQSPSNKVTEKGKDVELRCDPISGHTALYWYRQSLGQGLEFLIYFQGNSAPDKSGLPSDRFSAERTGGSVSTLTIQRTQQEDSAVYLCASSLGGTRTRDTQYFGPGTRLTVL.

This clonotype came up many times. This chain joins TRBV3-1 and TRBJ1-5, with a tentative D call TRBD1 (5 bases). Trimming shortened V by 3 bases and J by 10 bases, and 10 bases separated the two germline ends. The CDR3 spans 12 residues. Germline V lookup: CDR1 LGHDT, CDR2 YNNKEL (reference sequence). The CDR3 reads CASSQGDSPQHF. The CDR3, as DNA: TGTGCCAGCAGCCAGGGAGACAGTCCCCAGCATTTT.

In this sample, this clonotype turned up many times. The chain recombines TRBV20-1 with TRBJ2-3; D is undetermined. CDR1 and CDR2 from the germline V gene are DFQATT and SNEGSKA (reference sequence). The CDR3 has 15 amino acids. The V gene lost 1 base and the J gene lost 5 bases, with 16 bases spanning the gap. The CDR3: CSARGSEIPGDTQYF. The DNA for the CDR3 is TGCAGTGCTAGAGGCAGCGAGATTCCTGGAGATACGCAGTATTTT.

This clonotype turned up a few times. The chain links TRBV21-1 to TRBJ2-1; TRBD2 reflects the table's D call only, with no check against the DNA. TRBV21-1 is a pseudogene segment. The CDR3 loop spans 15 amino acids. The CDR3 protein is CASSIGGRALNEQFF. The CDR3 DNA follows: TGTGCCAGCAGCATAGGCGGGAGGGCCCTGAATGAGCAGTTCTTC.

This sequence joins TRBV5-1 and TRBJ1-3; no clear D gene. The CDR3 has 13 amino acids. V shed 4 bases and J shed 4 bases, with 9 bases lying between them. Germline loops: CDR1 SGHRS, CDR2 YFSETQ. This CDR3 is CASSPEGGNTIYF. DNA for the CDR3: TGCGCCAGCAGCCCGGAGGGAGGAAACACCATATATTTT.

This clonotype was counted ten times or more. J is TRBJ2-5 and V is TRBV28; D is unresolved. Trimming took 4 bases from V and 5 from J, leaving 8 bases between them. Germline V gene sequence: CDR1 MDHEN, CDR2 SYDVKM. The CDR3 contains 12 residues. CDR3 coding DNA: TGTGCCAGCAGTTCCCTCAGGGAGACCCAGTACTTC. The encoded protein is CASSSLRETQYF.

The V and J genes are TRBV5-6 and TRBJ1-1; perhaps TRBD1 as D (5 bases). The V end was cut by 1 base, the J end by 10 bases, with 17 bases between. This CDR3 region has 14 residues. Germline values: CDR1 SGHDT, CDR2 YYEEEE. The CDR3 sequence is CASSLLGRALPAFF. The CDR3 bases are TGTGCCAGCAGCTTGCTGGGCAGGGCTTTACCAGCTTTCTTT.

This clonotype was observed a few times. The chain joins TRBV6-2 or TRBV6-3 to TRBJ2-6; 12 bases are shared with TRBD2. Germline V gives CDR1 MNHEY, CDR2 SVGEGT. The CDR3 covers 18 residues. The junction had 1 base not matched to a gene; V was cut back by 0 bases and J by 1 base. This CDR3 reads CASSYSGTSGSGANVLTF. The CDR3 nucleotides are TGTGCCAGCAGTTACTCTGGGACTAGCGGGTCTGGGGCCAACGTCCTGACTTTC.

This clonotype occurred a few times. The chain has TRBV3-1 and TRBJ2-5, with D perhaps TRBD2 (6 bases). The germline V gene has CDR1 LGHDT and CDR2 YNNKEL (reference sequence). The V end lost 4 bases, the J end lost 7 bases, and 16 bases lay between the germline ends. The CDR3 contains 14 residues. CDR3 in amino acids: CASSPAGPGGTQYF. The CDR3 coding sequence is TGTGCCAGCAGCCCCGCCGGCCCCGGGGGGACCCAGTACTTC.

This clonotype has ten or more counts. The rearrangement uses TRBV4-3 and TRBJ2-3; D remains ambiguous. V shed 0 bases and J shed 0 bases, with 10 bases lying between them. The CDR3 length is 16 residues. The germline V gene has CDR1 LGHNA and CDR2 YSLEER. The CDR3 reads CASSQEAPVSTDTQYF. The CDR3 DNA is TGCGCCAGCAGCCAAGAGGCGCCGGTGAGCACAGATACGCAGTATTTT.

This clonotype has more than one count but fewer than ten. The rearrangement uses TRBV23-1 and TRBJ2-7; 8 positions match TRBD1. TRBV23-1 is an ORF for which the function is uncertain. The CDR3 extends over 14 amino acids. The V segment lost 6 bases and the J segment 6 bases; nucleotides outside the gene matches: 10. In nucleotides, the CDR3 is TGCGCCAGCAGCCCGGGACAGGCCCCATCCGAGCAGTACTTC. Protein sequence: CASSPGQAPSEQYF.

This rearrangement joins TRBV5-6 to TRBJ2-3; maybe TRBD2 (5 bases). The CDR3 is made up of 14 amino acids. Trimming took 6 bases from V and 0 from J, leaving 11 bases between them. Germline V gene lookup returns CDR1 SGHDT and CDR2 YYEEEE. CDR3: CASTQSGSTDTQYF. In DNA, the CDR3 is TGTGCCAGCACCCAAAGCGGTAGCACAGATACGCAGTATTTT.

This clonotype was seen repeatedly, ten times or more. V gene TRBV10-3 combines with J gene TRBJ2-5; D might be TRBD1 (5 bases). V lost 0 bases and J lost 2, with 7 bases in between. The CDR3 consists of 14 residues. Germline CDR1 reads ENHRY; CDR2 reads SYGVKD. In DNA form, the CDR3 reads TGTGCCATCAGTGAGTCGCAGGGTCAAGAGACCCAGTACTTC. Its translation: CAISESQGQETQYF.

There are many counts of this clonotype. V gene TRBV28 combines with J gene TRBJ1-1, with TRBD1 matching 8 bases. Germline V lookup: CDR1 MDHEN, CDR2 SYDVKM. Losses at the gene ends were 5 bases for V and 5 bases for J; bases not matched to a gene: 10. This CDR3 contains 15 residues. CDR3 sequence: CASSPLDRGQTEAFF. The CDR3 DNA reads TGTGCCAGCAGTCCCCTCGACAGGGGCCAGACTGAAGCTTTCTTT.

This clonotype was picked up a small number of times. The chain recombines TRBV2 with TRBJ1-2; the D gene is possibly TRBD1 (5 bases). The germline V gene encodes CDR1 SNHLY and CDR2 FYNNEI. This CDR3 is built from 13 residues. Trimming shortened V by 4 bases and J by 8 bases, and 14 bases separated the two germline ends. In nucleotides, the CDR3 is TGTGCCAGCAGTGTGGCGTTGGGGGAAGGCTACACCTTC. Its translation: CASSVALGEGYTF.

This clonotype occurred a few times. CDR3 residues: CASSLPSANTDTQYF. The CDR3 nucleotides are TGTGCCAGCAGCCTACCTAGCGCTAACACAGATACGCAGTATTTT. The chain combines TRBV3-1 with TRBJ2-3; D is possibly TRBD2 (6 bases). Germline loops: CDR1 LGHDT, CDR2 YNNKEL (reference sequence). V was clipped by 4 bases and J by 2 bases, with 13 bases between them. This CDR3 has 15 amino acids.

The gene calls are TRBV5-1 and TRBJ2-2; possibly TRBD1 or TRBD2 for D (5 bases each). The CDR3 totals 15 residues. V was pared by 7 bases and J by 5 bases, with 18 bases between. Germline-derived CDR1 and CDR2 are SGHRS and YFSETQ. The DNA for the CDR3 is TGCGCCAGCCACCTGGCAGGGAGCAGGACCGGGGAGCTGTTTTTT. Its protein product is CASHLAGSRTGELFF.

This clonotype showed up many times. The rearrangement uses TRBV7-8 and TRBJ1-2, with TRBD1 matching 9 bases. The V gene's germline CDR1 is SGHVS and CDR2 FQNEAQ. The trim removed 5 bases at V and 8 bases at J, leaving 12 bases unmatched. The CDR3 is 15 residues long. The CDR3 bases are TGTGCCAGCAGCCGTCCCACAGGGGGCGCTTTGGGCTACACCTTC. Protein product: CASSRPTGGALGYTF.